Listed below are T cell receptor beta chains from one sample, sequenced in a study of shared clonotypes between healthy human individuals. Assay used: immunoSEQ multiplex PCR; TCRdb lists only in-frame clones, some missing. The table has some 200,000 clones, roughly 70% seen once; the top ten hold 8% to 13%. What was sequenced was memory CD4+ T cells sorted from blood. The receptors derive from a man aged 25-45 years in good health. Both conserved end residues are part of each CDR3. D genes are given only for firm matches. Size is stated for part of the rows, as once, few or many counts, or as a class when the clone is expanded.

v_call	clone_size	j_call	d_call	cdr3_nt	cdr3_aa
TRBV11-2	NA	TRBJ2-6	NA	TGTGCCAGCAGCTTTTCTGCCTCTGGGGCCAACGTCCTGACTTTC	CASSFSASGANVLTF
TRBV9	NA	TRBJ2-3	TRBD2	TGTGCCAGCAGCGTGCTAGCGGTTAGCACAGATACGCAGTATTTT	CASSVLAVSTDTQYF
TRBV10-2	NA	TRBJ2-3	TRBD1	TGCGCCAGCAGTGACCCCGGGACAGGGCAGGATACGCAGTATTTT	CASSDPGTGQDTQYF
TRBV4-3	once	TRBJ1-4	NA	TGCGCCAGCAGCCAAGAGGGGGCTAATGAAAAACTGTTTTTT	CASSQEGANEKLFF
TRBV7-2	NA	TRBJ1-1	NA	TGTGCCAGCAGCTTGGAGGGGAACACTGAAGCTTTCTTT	CASSLEGNTEAFF
TRBV9	NA	TRBJ2-5	TRBD2	TGTGCCAGCAGCGTAGATCCATCCATCGGACTAGCGGGAGGAGAGGGAGAGACCCAGTACTTC	CASSVDPSIGLAGGEGETQYF
TRBV7-8	once	TRBJ2-2	NA	TGTGCCAGCAGCTTCACAGGGTCCCCTGGGGAGCTGTTTTTT	CASSFTGSPGELFF
TRBV6-4	NA	TRBJ2-1	NA	TGTGCCAGCAGTGAGGGGGGAGGCTCCTACAATGAGCAGTTCTTC	CASSEGGGSYNEQFF
TRBV2	NA	TRBJ2-5	NA	TGTGCCAGGGGTGGTGGGTGGGAGACCCAGTACTTC	CARGGGWETQYF
TRBV5-5	once	TRBJ2-3	TRBD1	TGTGCCAGCAGCTTAGGTTCAGGACAGGGGTTGCAGTCGAGGTATTTT	CASSLGSGQGLQSRYF
TRBV6-6	NA	TRBJ2-6	NA	TGTGCCAGCAGTTCGCTCAACGTCCTGACTTTC	CASSSLNVLTF
TRBV5-6	NA	TRBJ1-1	NA	TGTGCCAGCAGCTTACCAGGGATAGGGAACACTGAAGCTTTCTTT	CASSLPGIGNTEAFF
TRBV6-5	NA	TRBJ2-7	TRBD2	TGTGCCAGCCGAAAAGCGGGAGAAGCCTACGAGCAGTACTTC	CASRKAGEAYEQYF
TRBV20-1	NA	TRBJ1-2	NA	TGCAGTGCTAGGGTTGGGTACGAGTACACCTTC	CSARVGYEYTF
TRBV18	NA	TRBJ1-2	TRBD1	TGTGCCAGCTCACCCCGGGACAGTGCCATGGGGGGCTACACCTTC	CASSPRDSAMGGYTF
TRBV6-4	few	TRBJ2-2	NA	TGTGCCAGCAGTGAGGGGGCGGGAGACACCGGGGAGCTGTTTTTT	CASSEGAGDTGELFF
TRBV5-4	few	TRBJ2-1	NA	TGTGCCAGCAGCTTTCGGCGGAACAATGAGCAGTTCTTC	CASSFRRNNEQFF
TRBV6-6	NA	TRBJ2-2	NA	TGTGCCAGCAGTTACCAGGACACCGGGGAGCTGTTTTTT	CASSYQDTGELFF
TRBV28	NA	TRBJ1-1	NA	TGTGCCAGCAGTTTTTCGTATAGCCCCGACGGCAGGCGGGTCGAAGTAGCTTTCTTT	CASSFSYSPDGRRVEVAFF
TRBV18	few	TRBJ2-4	NA	TGTGCCAGCTCACCCACGGCAGAGGGTAACATTCAGTACTTC	CASSPTAEGNIQYF
TRBV11-2	few	TRBJ1-5	NA	TGTGCCAGCAGCTTAAGGGAGGGCACTCAGCCCCAGCATTTT	CASSLREGTQPQHF
TRBV4-1	once	TRBJ2-3	NA	TGCGCCAGCAGTGGTGGGTTGGACACCGATACGCAGTATTTT	CASSGGLDTDTQYF
TRBV7-2	NA	TRBJ2-7	TRBD2	TGTGCCAGCAGCGGACTAGCGGATTCCTACGAGCAGTACTTC	CASSGLADSYEQYF